This T cell receptor (beta chain) was retrieved from a study of blood T cell repertoires in COVID-19. Study summary: Material from acute and convalescent COVID-19 was sourced from the United States, Italy and Spain. In each case, the material was cDNA or gDNA derived from T cells, B-cell-depleted T cells, or PBMCs.

The germline V and J ends were trimmed by 6 bases and 4 bases, with 16 bases remaining between them. Germline V gives CDR1 SNHLY, CDR2 FYNNEI. This CDR3 comprises 15 residues. In the authors' methods: Amplifying reference gene primers gave estimates of nucleated cell counts. Only in-frame clones appear in the TCRdb table, and some are missing; sequencing was by immunoSEQ multiplex PCR. For V, J and clone size, that table is used; D and trimming come from the DNA. The sample has approximately 260,000 clones; 82% are singletons. V gene TRBV2 combines with J gene TRBJ2-1, with TRBD1 as a possible D gene (7 bases). This TCR was recovered from a woman aged 55-69 years with active or convalescent COVID-19. Input material: peripheral blood. This CDR3 reads CASSRSPGGYNEQFF. DNA for the CDR3: TGTGCCAGCAGCCGATCCCCAGGGGGGTACAATGAGCAGTTCTTC. The variable domain in full, with the rest retrieved from reference TRBV2 and TRBJ2-1, is EPEVTQTPSHQVTQMGQEVILRCVPISNHLYFYWYRQILGQKVEFLVSFYNNEISEKSEIFDDQFSVERPDGSNFTLKIRSTKLEDSAMYFCASSRSPGGYNEQFFGPGTRLTVL.